This is a list of T cell receptor beta chains from one sample in a study of blood T cells in healthy people across ages. TCRdb ran MiXCR on the 5' RACE reads and lists one entry per CDR3 protein. The table lists roughly 680,000 distinct CDR3 sequences, around a fifth of them singletons, with 3.5% to 4% in the top ten. The sample consisted of blood. These receptors came from a man in his 70s in good health. Both conserved end residues are part of each CDR3. The size field is filled for only some rows; it gives once, few, many or a size class.

j_call: TRBJ2-1; clone_size: .; v_call: TRBV29-1; cdr3_aa: CSVVGIGYNEQFF
j_call: TRBJ2-1; clone_size: .; v_call: TRBV7-2; cdr3_aa: CASSFQGVGNEQFF
j_call: TRBJ2-5; clone_size: many; v_call: TRBV12-3/TRBV12-4; cdr3_aa: CASSLLTETQYF
j_call: TRBJ2-1; clone_size: once; v_call: TRBV4-2; cdr3_aa: CASSQGEGGNFYNEQFF
j_call: TRBJ1-5; clone_size: .; v_call: TRBV20-1; cdr3_aa: CSAGGGQPQHF
j_call: TRBJ2-5; clone_size: .; v_call: TRBV7-6; cdr3_aa: CASSNPRVQETQYF
j_call: TRBJ1-1; clone_size: .; v_call: TRBV14; cdr3_aa: CASSQDLGQLSAEAFF
j_call: TRBJ2-1; clone_size: few; v_call: TRBV12-3/TRBV12-4; cdr3_aa: CASTLGLSYNEQFF
j_call: TRBJ2-3; clone_size: .; v_call: TRBV4-1; cdr3_aa: CASSQDRTSGRYTQYF
j_call: .; clone_size: .; v_call: TRBV6-1; cdr3_aa: CAIDLAGLSYEQYF
j_call: TRBJ2-1; clone_size: few; v_call: TRBV5-1; cdr3_aa: CASSLGQTSGSHNEQFF
j_call: TRBJ2-1; clone_size: few; v_call: TRBV19; cdr3_aa: CASTSGTSGSSYNEQFF
j_call: TRBJ2-5; clone_size: many; v_call: TRBV29-1; cdr3_aa: CSEQQGAEETQYF
j_call: TRBJ2-1; clone_size: .; v_call: TRBV11-3; cdr3_aa: CASSFTTSGRPSSYNEQFF
j_call: .; clone_size: .; v_call: TRBV13; cdr3_aa: CASSLGLEGIDEQYF
j_call: .; clone_size: few; v_call: TRBV5-1; cdr3_aa: CASSLGLGIYEQYF
j_call: TRBJ2-3; clone_size: many; v_call: TRBV6-2/TRBV6-3; cdr3_aa: CASRPAVLDTQYF
j_call: TRBJ1-1; clone_size: .; v_call: TRBV6-6; cdr3_aa: CASSYYATEAFF
j_call: TRBJ2-1; clone_size: many; v_call: TRBV20-1; cdr3_aa: CSAEGAESSYNEQFF
j_call: TRBJ1-6; clone_size: few; v_call: TRBV27; cdr3_aa: CASSLRGGQGRNSPLHF
j_call: TRBJ2-1; clone_size: .; v_call: TRBV3-1; cdr3_aa: CASSQGQYNEQFF
j_call: TRBJ2-1; clone_size: .; v_call: TRBV5-1; cdr3_aa: CASSPGGSGNRRSSYNEQFF
j_call: TRBJ2-4; clone_size: .; v_call: TRBV20-1; cdr3_aa: CSARSGTKENIQYF
j_call: TRBJ2-3; clone_size: .; v_call: TRBV28; cdr3_aa: CASSALGVIDTQYF
j_call: TRBJ2-5; clone_size: .; v_call: TRBV14; cdr3_aa: CASSKGLGETQYF
j_call: TRBJ1-1; clone_size: few; v_call: TRBV29-1; cdr3_aa: CSANSPEAFF
j_call: .; clone_size: few; v_call: TRBV12-3/TRBV12-4; cdr3_aa: CASSGGLAGEVETQYF
j_call: TRBJ2-7; clone_size: many; v_call: TRBV29-1; cdr3_aa: CSVGTTYEQYF
j_call: TRBJ2-5; clone_size: many; v_call: TRBV13; cdr3_aa: CASSLGPTETQYF
j_call: TRBJ2-3; clone_size: .; v_call: TRBV5-6; cdr3_aa: CASSLTANTQYF
j_call: TRBJ2-3; clone_size: many; v_call: TRBV4-1; cdr3_aa: CASSQQLAATDTQYF
j_call: .; clone_size: .; v_call: TRBV28; cdr3_aa: CASSLSFSARNEQFF
j_call: TRBJ2-1; clone_size: .; v_call: TRBV6-5; cdr3_aa: CASSYSGETQFF
j_call: TRBJ2-7; clone_size: .; v_call: TRBV28; cdr3_aa: CASRTVQSYEQYF
j_call: TRBJ2-1; clone_size: .; v_call: TRBV5-1; cdr3_aa: CASTYGTSDTVEQFF
j_call: TRBJ2-7; clone_size: .; v_call: TRBV5-1; cdr3_aa: CASSLAVGGTGYEQYF
j_call: .; clone_size: few; v_call: TRBV5-1; cdr3_aa: CASSLLGTGGPYQETQYF
j_call: .; clone_size: few; v_call: TRBV11-2; cdr3_aa: CASSLERGGSYEQYF
j_call: TRBJ2-1; clone_size: few; v_call: TRBV20-1; cdr3_aa: CSARLGQGYADEQLF
j_call: TRBJ2-5; clone_size: many; v_call: TRBV5-1; cdr3_aa: CASSLFGFQETQYF
j_call: TRBJ2-5; clone_size: few; v_call: TRBV9; cdr3_aa: CASSVAVATPQYF
j_call: TRBJ2-1; clone_size: many; v_call: TRBV15; cdr3_aa: CATSRVQLNEQFF
j_call: TRBJ2-5; clone_size: .; v_call: TRBV7-9; cdr3_aa: CASSLDLRGQETQYF
j_call: TRBJ2-7; clone_size: .; v_call: TRBV20-1; cdr3_aa: CSARPIAGGYEQYF
j_call: TRBJ1-2; clone_size: few; v_call: TRBV14; cdr3_aa: CASSQLKGEIYGYTF
j_call: TRBJ2-1; clone_size: .; v_call: TRBV2; cdr3_aa: CASSPGLAGIF
j_call: TRBJ2-6; clone_size: .; v_call: TRBV4-2; cdr3_aa: CASSQTTSGRALGANVLTF
j_call: TRBJ1-3; clone_size: .; v_call: TRBV12-3/TRBV12-4; cdr3_aa: CASSLTGVGNTIYF
j_call: TRBJ2-3; clone_size: few; v_call: TRBV25-1; cdr3_aa: CASSPRGGGDTQYF
j_call: TRBJ2-1; clone_size: .; v_call: TRBV15; cdr3_aa: CATSNWDNEQFF
j_call: TRBJ2-5; clone_size: .; v_call: TRBV6-5; cdr3_aa: CASSYSRGRLETQYF
j_call: TRBJ2-5; clone_size: few; v_call: TRBV16; cdr3_aa: CASSQYYGTNQETQYF